The 31 T cell receptor beta chains in this list originate from one sample, sequenced in a study of early T cells in non-severe SARS-CoV-2 infection. TCRdb itself ran the 5' RACE reads through MiXCR, one entry per CDR3 protein. The top ten clones hold about 3.1% of a sample with around 52,000 distinct CDR3 sequences, around 13% of them seen once. Sample: whole blood. All receptors come from an adult who was a healthcare worker with PCR-confirmed SARS-CoV-2 infection or an uninfected control (not recorded which).

The V gene is TRBV7-2, the J gene TRBJ2-7; D is uncertain. Germline V gives CDR1 SGHTA, CDR2 FQGNSA. V was cut by 3 bases and J by 6 bases, with 9 bases left in between. The CDR3 extends over 12 amino acids. The CDR3 is CASSLPAPEQYF. The CDR3 bases are TGTGCCAGCAGCTTGCCGGCCCCCGAGCAGTACTTC.

This clonotype was detected only a few times. This chain links TRBV5-4 with TRBJ2-7, with no clear D. The germline V gene has CDR1 SGHNT and CDR2 YYREEE (reference sequence). This CDR3 is built from 14 residues. The V end was cut by 5 bases, the J end by 2 bases, with 14 bases between. The CDR3 coding sequence is TGTGCCAGCAGACTTTGGGGATCAACCTACGAGCAGTACTTC. Translation gives CASRLWGSTYEQYF.

This clonotype was observed at least ten times. The rearrangement joins TRBV9 to TRBJ2-1, with 8 bases fitting TRBD1. The CDR3 has 16 amino acids. With 4 bases clipped from V and 3 bases from J, the junction kept 9 bases outside the gene matches. The germline V gene encodes CDR1 SGDLS and CDR2 YYNGEE. The CDR3 loop reads CASSTQTGADYNEQFF. In DNA form, the CDR3 reads TGTGCCAGCAGCACACAGACAGGGGCCGACTACAATGAGCAGTTCTTC.

Many counts were recorded for this clonotype. The V call is TRBV7-8, the J call TRBJ2-7; TRBD2 aligns across 8 bases. Germline loops: CDR1 SGHVS, CDR2 FQNEAQ. V was pared by 5 bases and J by 5 bases, with 11 bases of the junction left unmatched. This CDR3 is built from 15 residues. The DNA of the CDR3 is TGTGCCAGCAGCCCCCGCGGGGGGCGATCCCACGAGCAGTACTTC. The encoded protein is CASSPRGGRSHEQYF.

This clonotype was seen more than once but under ten times. This chain's CDR3 is CASSFQPKTDYNEQFF. DNA of the CDR3: TGTGCCAGCAGCTTCCAGCCTAAGACGGATTACAATGAGCAGTTCTTC. V gene TRBV13 combines with J gene TRBJ2-1, with unresolved D. The CDR3 spans 16 residues. The V gene's germline CDR1 is PRHDT and CDR2 FYEKMQ (reference sequence). Trimming pared 3 bases from V and 4 bases from J, leaving 16 bases between.

This clonotype has only a few counts. The DNA of the CDR3 is TGTGCCAGCAGCTCTTTTTCGTCTGGGAGGGGTGAGCAGTTCTTC. Translating it yields CASSSFSSGRGEQFF. The rearrangement links TRBV7-3 to TRBJ2-1; 7 nucleotides line up with TRBD2. The CDR3 spans 15 residues. The germline V gene encodes CDR1 SGHTA and CDR2 FQGTGA. V was pared by 4 bases and J by 9 bases, with 12 bases of the junction left unmatched. Filled out from reference TRBV7-3 and TRBJ2-1, the complete variable domain reads GAGVSQTPSNKVTEKGKYVELRCDPISGHTALYWYRQSLGQGPEFLIYFQGTGAADDSGLPNDRFFAVRPEGSVSTLKIQRTERGDSAVYLCASSSFSSGRGEQFFGPGTRLTVL.

The chain couples TRBV7-6 to TRBJ2-5, with 8 bases lining up with TRBD2. Per germline, CDR1 SGHVS and CDR2 FNYEAQ. CDR3 length equals 18 residues. J lost 0 bases, V lost 5 bases, and 14 bases had no gene match. The CDR3 region is CASSPAYFSGTNQETQYF. Here the CDR3 DNA reads TGTGCCAGCAGCCCTGCGTACTTTAGCGGGACCAACCAAGAGACCCAGTACTTC. Based on the CDR3 plus reference TRBV7-6 and TRBJ2-5, the full variable domain is GAGVSQSPRYKVTKRGQDVALRCDPISGHVSLYWYRQALGQGPEFLTYFNYEAQQDKSGLPNDRFSAERPEGSISTLTIQRTEQRDSAMYRCASSPAYFSGTNQETQYFGPGTRLLVL.

As regards this clonotype: This may stem from a read error, because a much larger clone lies one nucleotide away. The gene calls are TRBV29-1 and TRBJ2-1; a weak D match, TRBD1 (6 bases). The assigned J gene may be wrong: the sequence end matches TRBJ2-7 better. The CDR3 consists of 11 residues. From germline, CDR1 is SQVTM and CDR2 ANQGSEA. The CDR3 nucleotides are TGCAGCTCTCGGGACAACAATGAGCAGTACTTC. It specifies CSSRDNNEQYF.

The chain combines TRBV5-1 with TRBJ2-1; a weak D match, TRBD2 (5 bases). V lost 6 bases to trimming and J lost 5 bases, with 15 bases between them. CDR1 and CDR2 (germline): SGHRS, YFSETQ. CDR3 length: 14 amino acids. The CDR3 sequence: CASMGSPGNNEQFF. CDR3 nucleotide sequence: TGCGCCAGCATGGGGTCCCCGGGAAACAATGAGCAGTTCTTC. The full variable domain, in which reference TRBV5-1 and TRBJ2-1 provide the parts outside the CDR3, is KAGVTQTPRYLIKTRGQQVTLSCSPISGHRSVSWYQQTPGQGLQFLFEYFSETQRNKGNFPGRFSGRQFSNSRSEMNVSTLELGDSALYLCASMGSPGNNEQFFGPGTRLTVL.

This clonotype was seen at least ten times. This rearrangement joins TRBV9 to TRBJ2-3; 7 nucleotides align to TRBD2. Germline V CDR1 and CDR2: SGDLS, YYNGEE. V shed 4 bases, J shed 2 bases, and the junction held 10 bases outside the gene matches. This CDR3 contains 16 residues. CDR3 DNA: TGTGCCAGCAGCTCTGGACTAGGCTTAACCACAGATACGCAGTATTTT. Residues: CASSSGLGLTTDTQYF.

In its sample, this clonotype was seen many times. V usage is TRBV20-1 and J usage is TRBJ1-4; D not certain. The length of the CDR3 is 13 residues. Trimming removed 5 bases at V and 4 bases at J, with 11 bases between. Germline V lookup: CDR1 DFQATT, CDR2 SNEGSKA (reference sequence). The CDR3 DNA reads TGCAGTGCTCAGGACCGGATTAATGAAAAACTGTTTTTT. Translating it yields CSAQDRINEKLFF.

The chain combines TRBV7-2 with TRBJ2-7; a possible D gene is TRBD2 (6 bases). The CDR3 covers 15 residues. Trimming cost V 7 bases and J 5 bases, with 21 bases left between them. Germline V gene lookup returns CDR1 SGHTA and CDR2 FQGNSA. This chain's CDR3 is CASTRGLVSRDEQYF. As DNA, the CDR3 is TGTGCCAGCACCCGGGGGTTGGTATCCCGCGACGAGCAGTACTTC. Variable domain in full (rest from reference TRBV7-2 and TRBJ2-7): GAGVSQSPSNKVTEKGKDVELRCDPISGHTALYWYRQSLGQGLEFLIYFQGNSAPDKSGLPSDRFSAERTGGSVSTLTIQRTQQEDSAVYLCASTRGLVSRDEQYFGPGTRLTVT.

This clonotype was counted many times. The rearrangement uses TRBV12-5 and TRBJ2-5, with 8 bases aligning to TRBD2. CDR3 size: 15 residues. Germline CDR1 is LGHNT and CDR2 is FRNRAP. V gave up 7 bases and J gave up 1 base; unmatched junction bases: 8. CDR3 sequence reads: CASAGGGGGQETQYF. For the CDR3, the DNA is TGTGCTAGTGCCGGGGGGGGAGGAGGCCAAGAGACCCAGTACTTC.

V is TRBV28 and J is TRBJ2-1; D remains unclear. Trimming pared 7 bases from V and 1 base from J, leaving 14 bases between. Germline CDR1 reads MDHEN; CDR2 reads SYDVKM. The CDR3 spans 15 residues. The CDR3 DNA sequence: TGTGCCAGCACTTCGGCAATACCATCCTACAATGAGCAGTTCTTC. Residues: CASTSAIPSYNEQFF.

Many counts were recorded for this clonotype. The rearrangement joins TRBV7-2 to TRBJ1-5; D gene uncertain. The ends were cut back, 1 base at V and 3 bases at J, with 7 bases in the middle. Germline V CDR1 and CDR2: SGHTA, FQGNSA. The CDR3 spans 14 residues. CDR3 loop: CASSLVPLNQPQHF. The CDR3 nucleotides read TGTGCCAGCAGCTTAGTGCCTCTCAATCAGCCCCAGCATTTT.

This clonotype was counted at least ten times. The chain combines TRBV11-2 with TRBJ2-7, with 15 bases aligning to TRBD2. CDR1 is SGHAT and CDR2 is FQNNGV in the germline V gene. With 5 bases clipped from V and 1 base from J, the junction kept 15 bases outside the gene matches. This CDR3 has 20 residues. CDR3: CASSPATGTSGRLRSYEQYF. The CDR3 DNA is TGTGCCAGCAGCCCAGCCACCGGGACTAGCGGGAGGTTGCGTTCCTACGAGCAGTACTTC.

This clonotype was counted a single time. The rearrangement joins TRBV29-1 to TRBJ2-2, with 8 bases matching TRBD1. The V and J ends lost 7 bases and 1 base, in that order; junction bases with no gene match: 11. The CDR3 has 16 residues. Germline lookup yields CDR1 SQVTM and CDR2 ANQGSEA. The CDR3 DNA reads TGCAGCGACCTAACGAGGGGGACAGGGAACACCGGGGAGCTGTTTTTT. This translates into CSDLTRGTGNTGELFF.

The gene calls are TRBV27 and TRBJ2-3; D is unclear. Germline V lookup: CDR1 MNHEY, CDR2 SMNVEV (reference sequence). Deletions cut 7 bases from V and 5 bases from J, with 7 bases between. The CDR3 spans 11 residues. The CDR3 reads CASTSGDTQYF. In DNA form, the CDR3 reads TGTGCCAGCACCTCGGGAGATACGCAGTATTTT.

The sample holds a few counts of this clonotype. The V and J genes are TRBV28 and TRBJ2-1, with D unclear. V gave up 3 bases and J gave up 6 bases, with 3 bases separating them. CDR1 MDHEN and CDR2 SYDVKM come from the germline V gene. The CDR3 extends over 11 amino acids. CDR3: CASSFANEQFF. CDR3 coding DNA: TGTGCCAGCAGTTTCGCCAATGAGCAGTTCTTC.

The chain uses TRBV28 and TRBJ1-5, with D perhaps matching TRBD1 (5 bases). V was shortened by 10 bases and J by 3 bases, with 13 bases between the two germline ends. Germline CDR1 is MDHEN and CDR2 is SYDVKM. The CDR3 contains 13 residues. CDR3 in DNA: TGTGCCAATTCGGGAGGGGCCAATCAGCCCCAGCATTTT. Protein: CANSGGANQPQHF.

This clonotype showed up many times. This chain joins TRBV24-1 and TRBJ2-1; D gene ambiguous. CDR3 length: 15 amino acids. V was trimmed by 5 bases and J by 8 bases, leaving 18 bases between them. Germline V gene data show CDR1 as KGHDR and CDR2 as SFDVKD. The CDR3 is CATSGRTVGSDEQFF. For the CDR3, the DNA is TGTGCCACCAGTGGCAGGACCGTGGGCAGTGATGAGCAGTTCTTC.

This clonotype has just a few counts. V gene TRBV27 combines with J gene TRBJ1-1; 9 nucleotides align to TRBD1. The germline V gene encodes CDR1 MNHEY and CDR2 SMNVEV (reference sequence). This CDR3 is 15 amino acids long. J gave up 1 base and V 5 bases, and 5 bases lay outside the gene matches. The CDR3 loop is CASSPSGQGNTEAFF. DNA for the CDR3: TGTGCCAGCAGTCCGTCGGGACAGGGGAACACTGAAGCTTTCTTT.

A few counts support this clonotype. The V gene is TRBV5-1, the J gene TRBJ2-1, with 11 bases fitting TRBD2. J lost 9 bases, V lost 4 bases, and 21 bases had no gene match. Germline CDR1 SGHRS, CDR2 YFSETQ. The CDR3 runs 19 residues. CDR3 sequence: CASSPTLLDSGRASAEQFF. CDR3 sequence (DNA): TGCGCCAGCAGCCCCACCTTATTAGATAGCGGGAGGGCCTCGGCTGAGCAGTTCTTC.

This clonotype has ten or more counts. The chain recombines TRBV7-6 with TRBJ1-5, with TRBD1 matching over 7 bases. The trim removed 5 bases at V and 8 bases at J, leaving 12 bases unmatched. Germline V gives CDR1 SGHVS, CDR2 FNYEAQ. This CDR3 is built from 15 residues. As DNA, the CDR3 is TGTGCCAGCAGCCCTTGGGGACAGCCCCGAGAGCCCCAGCATTTT. Protein sequence: CASSPWGQPREPQHF.

This clonotype was picked up many times. The chain couples TRBV12-3 or TRBV12-4 to TRBJ2-1, with D unresolved. V gave up 5 bases and J gave up 10 bases, with 9 bases separating them. The CDR3 length is 11 residues. CDR3 loop: CASSPGSEQFF. CDR3 nucleotide sequence: TGTGCCAGCAGTCCTGGTAGCGAGCAGTTCTTC.

This clonotype was counted at least ten times. The chain is built from TRBV27 and TRBJ2-3; weak D call: TRBD2 (5 bases). Germline CDR1 and CDR2: MNHEY and SMNVEV (reference sequence). V was trimmed by 8 bases and J by 11 bases, leaving 26 bases between them. The CDR3 has 15 residues. The CDR3 reads CASRKWEISRGGQYF. The CDR3 DNA follows: TGTGCCAGCCGCAAATGGGAGATAAGCCGTGGTGGGCAGTATTTT.

The chain recombines TRBV7-6 with TRBJ1-4; TRBD1 matches 9 bases. CDR3 length equals 14 residues. The V segment lost 6 bases and the J segment 5 bases; nucleotides outside the gene matches: 4. Germline CDR1 SGHVS, CDR2 FNYEAQ. CDR3 sequence: CASSPGTGNEKLFF. The DNA of the CDR3 is TGTGCCAGCAGTCCCGGGACAGGGAATGAAAAACTGTTTTTT.

The table lists this clonotype with many counts. The V call is TRBV7-6, the J call TRBJ2-7; D possibly uses TRBD1 or TRBD2 (5 bases each). The CDR3 covers 15 residues. V gave up 7 bases and J gave up 0 bases, with 16 bases separating them. CDR1 is SGHVS and CDR2 is FNYEAQ in the germline V gene. The chain's CDR3 is CASTPGSGSSYEQYF. CDR3 DNA: TGTGCCAGCACCCCGGGATCAGGGAGCTCCTACGAGCAGTACTTC.

As regards this clonotype: A much larger clonotype is one base distant, so this may be a read error. The chain uses TRBV25-1 and TRBJ2-1; D call uncertain. Looked up from germline, CDR1 is MGHDK and CDR2 is SYGVNS. The CDR3 loop spans 13 amino acids. CDR3 nucleotide sequence: TGTGCCAGCAAACAAAGCTCCTACAATGGGCAGTTCTTC. This sequence encodes CASKQSSYNGQFF.

This clonotype was found a few times. This rearrangement joins TRBV29-1 to TRBJ1-5, with D tentatively TRBD1 (5 bases). CDR3 length: 14 residues. Germline CDR1 and CDR2: SQVTM and ANQGSEA. Trimming stripped 5 bases from V and 2 bases from J, with 13 bases between. DNA for the CDR3: TGCAGCGTTCGGACCGGGGACGGCAATCAGCCCCAGCATTTT. Encoded protein: CSVRTGDGNQPQHF.

In this sample, this clonotype turned up many times. This chain joins TRBV6-1 and TRBJ2-1; 14 nucleotides align to TRBD2. The CDR3 runs 19 residues. The germline V gene has CDR1 MNHNS and CDR2 SASEGT. V shed 3 bases, J shed 0 bases, and the junction held 7 bases outside the gene matches. In nucleotides, the CDR3 is TGTGCCAGCAGTGACTTCATGACTAGCGGGGGGGCCTCCTACAATGAGCAGTTCTTC. Protein product: CASSDFMTSGGASYNEQFF.